This T cell receptor (beta chain) comes out of a study of read filtering for tumor transcriptome and immune sequencing. The table lists this clonotype with many counts. Its antigen is currently unknown. The V end was cut by 1 base, the J end by 3 bases, with 8 bases between. CDR1 and CDR2 (germline): SNHLY, FYNNEI. The CDR3 runs to 14 residues. Points from the study as a whole: Compared with RNA-seq, IR-seq gave much higher clonotype depth and reliability. Sorted CD138-negative bone marrow cells were not purified T cells.

This library used about 360 ng RNA and molecular barcoded adaptors spanning alpha/delta and beta/gamma chains. TCRdb re-derived calls from the reads in MiXCR, one entry per CDR3 protein. The sample lists some 120,000 distinct CDR3 sequences; 10% to 15% were seen once. V gene TRBV2 combines with J gene TRBJ2-3, with D possibly TRBD2 on 6 matching bases. This TCR was sampled from a donor at least 40 years old with multiple myeloma. The specimen was a population of CD138-negative cells sorted from bone marrow. The CDR3 sequence: CASSEVTRTDTQYF. The CDR3 bases are TGTGCCAGCAGTGAAGTGACTAGGACAGATACGCAGTATTTT.